What follows are 5 T cell receptor beta chains derived from one specimen sequenced in a study of CD8 T cells in Susac syndrome. Reverse transcription of about 0.5 to 1 ug RNA used random hexamers. From the immunoSEQ multiplex PCR reads, TCRdb called clonotypes with MiXCR, one entry per CDR3 protein. The sample shows fewer than 350,000 distinct CDR3 sequences, around 85% of them seen only once. The sample consisted of CD8+ T cells from PBMCs. The receptors derive from a human donor with multiple sclerosis.

The chain uses TRBV4-3 and TRBJ2-4; D unclear. The CDR3 is 16 residues long. V gave up 0 bases and J gave up 1 base, with 10 bases separating them. CDR1 and CDR2 (germline): LGHNA, YSLEER. The CDR3 nucleotides read TGCGCCAGCAGCCAAGATAAGTGGGGTGCCAAAAACATTCAGTACTTC. Its protein is CASSQDKWGAKNIQYF.

The chain uses TRBV27 and TRBJ1-2; 10 bases are a match to TRBD1. The CDR3 is 13 residues long. Trimming cost V 6 bases and J 6 bases; bases outside gene matches: 4. CDR1 is MNHEY and CDR2 is SMNVEV in the germline V gene (reference sequence). CDR3 in DNA: TGTGCCAGCAGACGCGGACAGGGGGATGGCTACACCTTC. It yields the protein CASRRGQGDGYTF.

The genes are TRBV30 and TRBJ2-1; a possible D gene is TRBD2 (7 bases). The CDR3 contains 20 residues. Germline loops: CDR1 GTSNPN, CDR2 SVGIG (reference sequence). The V and J ends lost 0 bases and 0 bases respectively, with 24 bases between them. CDR3 region: CAWSVLTGGGRPGSYNEQFF. The CDR3 nucleotides read TGTGCCTGGAGTGTACTTACTGGCGGGGGCAGGCCCGGCTCCTACAATGAGCAGTTCTTC.

The chain carries TRBV12-3 or TRBV12-4 and TRBJ1-2, with a possible D match to TRBD1 (6 bases). This CDR3 contains 15 residues. The V gene lost 3 bases and the J gene lost 4 bases, with 15 bases spanning the gap. The CDR3 loop is CASSLNRATVYGYTF. The CDR3 DNA is TGTGCCAGCAGTTTGAACAGGGCCACAGTCTATGGCTACACCTTC.

The chain employs TRBV15 and TRBJ2-1; D uncertain. The germline V gene has CDR1 LNHNV and CDR2 YYDKDF (reference sequence). The germline V and J ends were trimmed by 5 bases and 6 bases, with 11 bases remaining between them. This CDR3 is built from 13 residues. CDR3 residues: CATSLGTGNEQFF. CDR3 nucleotide sequence: TGTGCCACCAGCCTCGGAACGGGCAATGAGCAGTTCTTC.